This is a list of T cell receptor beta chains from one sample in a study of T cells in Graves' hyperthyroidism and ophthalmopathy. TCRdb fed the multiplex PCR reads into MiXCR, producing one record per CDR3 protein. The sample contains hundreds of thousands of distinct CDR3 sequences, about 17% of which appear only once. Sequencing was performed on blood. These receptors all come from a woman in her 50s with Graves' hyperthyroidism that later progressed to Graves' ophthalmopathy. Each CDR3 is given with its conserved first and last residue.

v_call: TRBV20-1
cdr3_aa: CSAQEGSYEQYF

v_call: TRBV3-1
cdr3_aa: CASSYNTGGRNYGYTF

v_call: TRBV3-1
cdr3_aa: CASSPRLAGDQNIQYF

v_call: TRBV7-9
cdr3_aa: CASSSRVGPADTQYF

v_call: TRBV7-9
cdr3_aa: CASGPLQRGGNEQFF

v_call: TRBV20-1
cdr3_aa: CSARAGGTDTQYF

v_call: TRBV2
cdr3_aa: CASLTDRGRSDGYTF

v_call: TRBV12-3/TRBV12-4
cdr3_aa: CASSLGPGTERTEAFF

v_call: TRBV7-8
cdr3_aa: CASSLGSGDSLDTQYF

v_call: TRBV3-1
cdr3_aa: CASSLIGGPKGEETQYF

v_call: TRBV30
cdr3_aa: CAWRYGLDTEAFF

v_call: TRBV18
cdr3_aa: CASSPDRENYGYTF

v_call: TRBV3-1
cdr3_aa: CASSQERKGLAGGADEQYF